This is a list of T cell receptor beta chains from one sample in a study of CD8 T cells in Susac syndrome. MiXCR was run by TCRdb on the immunoSEQ multiplex PCR reads, yielding one entry per CDR3 protein. The sample records roughly 190,000 distinct CDR3 sequences, roughly 90% being singletons. The sample consisted of CD4+ T cells from PBMCs. All receptors come from a human donor with Susac syndrome. CDR3s include the opening cysteine and the closing phenylalanine or tryptophan. Fields, in order: V gene, J gene, D gene, clone size, CDR3 DNA, CDR3 protein. The D gene is left open where the match is weak. Clone sizes are given selectively: once, few, many, or a class where the clone is expanded.

V: TRBV20-1; J: TRBJ1-5; D: .; size: .; DNA: TGCAGTGCTAGAGAGGGAGGTCAGCCCCAGCATTTT; CDR3: CSAREGGQPQHF
V: TRBV20-1; J: TRBJ1-2; D: .; size: .; DNA: TGCAGTGCTAGAGACTCCAGGACTAACGATGGCTACACCTTC; CDR3: CSARDSRTNDGYTF
V: TRBV11-2; J: TRBJ1-2; D: TRBD1; size: .; DNA: TGTGCCAGCAGCCCATCAGACAGGGGGTCCTATGGCTACACCTTC; CDR3: CASSPSDRGSYGYTF
V: TRBV14; J: TRBJ1-2; D: .; size: .; DNA: TGTGCCAGCAGCCAAGAGGTCTGGGGGCAGGGCTACACCTTC; CDR3: CASSQEVWGQGYTF
V: TRBV15; J: TRBJ1-2; D: TRBD1; size: once; DNA: TGTGCCACCAGCAGTGGGACAGGGGGAAAGTATGGCTACACCTTC; CDR3: CATSSGTGGKYGYTF
V: TRBV28; J: TRBJ1-1; D: .; size: .; DNA: TGTGCCAGCAGTTTATTCGGACAGACGAACACTGAAGCTTTCTTT; CDR3: CASSLFGQTNTEAFF
V: TRBV12-3/TRBV12-4; J: TRBJ2-7; D: TRBD1; size: .; DNA: TGTGCCAGCAAATCCCTGCGACAGGGGTTCAACGAGCAGTACTTC; CDR3: CASKSLRQGFNEQYF
V: TRBV4-1; J: TRBJ1-2; D: .; size: .; DNA: TGCGCCAGCAGCCAAGGACAGGAAAACTATGGCTACACCTTC; CDR3: CASSQGQENYGYTF
V: TRBV7-9; J: TRBJ2-2; D: .; size: .; DNA: TGTGCCAGCAGCTTCTTACGCTTTGCCACCGGGGAGCTGTTTTTT; CDR3: CASSFLRFATGELFF
V: TRBV5-5; J: TRBJ2-7; D: .; size: .; DNA: TGTGCCAGCAGCCCCCCCGGCAGGGTCTCCTACGAGCAGTACTTC; CDR3: CASSPPGRVSYEQYF
V: TRBV18; J: TRBJ2-3; D: .; size: once; DNA: TGTGCCAGCTCACCCCCTGCCACAGATACGCAGTATTTT; CDR3: CASSPPATDTQYF
V: TRBV7-2; J: TRBJ2-5; D: .; size: .; DNA: TGTGCCAGCAGCTTAGTAGGGGGAGGGGTTTTTGAGACCCAGTACTTC; CDR3: CASSLVGGGVFETQYF
V: TRBV9; J: TRBJ2-3; D: .; size: .; DNA: TGTGCCAGCAGCGTAGTCTCGGGGGCGGATACGCAGTATTTT; CDR3: CASSVVSGADTQYF
V: TRBV18; J: TRBJ2-2; D: .; size: .; DNA: TGTGCCAGCTCACCAATGGACGCCTCGGACACCGGGGAGCTGTTTTTT; CDR3: CASSPMDASDTGELFF
V: TRBV7-2; J: TRBJ2-2; D: TRBD2; size: .; DNA: TGTGCCAGCAGCTTGGTAGCGGGGGGGAACACCGGGGAGCTGTTTTTT; CDR3: CASSLVAGGNTGELFF
V: TRBV6-5; J: TRBJ2-5; D: TRBD1; size: .; DNA: TGTGCCAGCAGTTACTCGACAGGGGGCTCAGGAGAGACCCAGTACTTC; CDR3: CASSYSTGGSGETQYF
V: TRBV4-2; J: TRBJ1-6; D: .; size: once; DNA: TGTGCCAGCAGCCAAGTAAACGGTGACTCACCCCTCCACTTT; CDR3: CASSQVNGDSPLHF
V: TRBV15; J: TRBJ1-6; D: .; size: .; DNA: TGTGCCACCTCGGGGCTCCGAGATTCACCCCTCCACTTT; CDR3: CATSGLRDSPLHF
V: TRBV5-1; J: TRBJ2-1; D: .; size: .; DNA: TGCGCCAGCAGCTTTCAAACCGGGACGGCGTACAATGAGCAGTTCTTC; CDR3: CASSFQTGTAYNEQFF
V: TRBV6-5; J: TRBJ1-6; D: .; size: .; DNA: TGTGCCAGCAGTTACTCGTACAGGGACTATAATTCACCCCTCCACTTT; CDR3: CASSYSYRDYNSPLHF
V: TRBV29-1; J: TRBJ1-2; D: .; size: .; DNA: TGCAGCGTTAACCAGGAGACCTTCTATGGCTACACCTTC; CDR3: CSVNQETFYGYTF
V: TRBV19; J: TRBJ1-6; D: .; size: .; DNA: TGTGCCAGTAGGACACAGGGTTATAATTCACCCCTCCACTTT; CDR3: CASRTQGYNSPLHF
V: TRBV28; J: TRBJ2-2; D: .; size: once; DNA: TGTGCCAGCAGTTTCCGGATAAGGCACACCGGGGAGCTGTTTTTT; CDR3: CASSFRIRHTGELFF
V: TRBV20-1; J: TRBJ2-1; D: .; size: .; DNA: TGCAGTGCCCAGCGGGCGGCTAGCCAATACAATGAGCAGTTCTTC; CDR3: CSAQRAASQYNEQFF
V: TRBV5-1; J: TRBJ2-7; D: TRBD2; size: .; DNA: TGCGCCAGCAGAGTCTGGACTAGCGGATCCTACGAGCAGTACTTC; CDR3: CASRVWTSGSYEQYF
V: TRBV18; J: TRBJ2-5; D: .; size: .; DNA: TGTGCCAGCTCGTCGACAGGAATGGAGACCCAGTACTTC; CDR3: CASSSTGMETQYF
V: TRBV2; J: TRBJ1-6; D: .; size: .; DNA: TGTGCCAGCAGTGGGACAGAAAGGAATTCACCCCTCCACTTT; CDR3: CASSGTERNSPLHF
V: TRBV20-1; J: TRBJ2-7; D: TRBD2; size: .; DNA: TGCAGTGCTAGAGATTTAAGGACTAGCGGGAACGAGCAGTACTTC; CDR3: CSARDLRTSGNEQYF
V: TRBV7-9; J: TRBJ2-7; D: TRBD1; size: .; DNA: TGTGCCAGCAGCGTCGGGACAGGGGGCGCCTACGAGCAGTACTTC; CDR3: CASSVGTGGAYEQYF
V: TRBV27; J: TRBJ1-4; D: TRBD1; size: once; DNA: TGTGCCAGCAGTTTAACCGGGACAGGGGGAAAACTGTTTTTT; CDR3: CASSLTGTGGKLFF
V: TRBV20-1; J: TRBJ2-1; D: TRBD2; size: .; DNA: TGCAGTGCTAGGGGAGCCGGGACTAGCTCCTACAATGAGCAGTTCTTC; CDR3: CSARGAGTSSYNEQFF
V: TRBV5-6; J: TRBJ2-5; D: .; size: once; DNA: TGTGCCAGCAGCGTCTCACTAGACCAAGAGACCCAGTACTTC; CDR3: CASSVSLDQETQYF
V: TRBV10-3; J: TRBJ2-1; D: TRBD2; size: .; DNA: TGTGCCATCAGTAACATAGCGGGAGGACCCAATGAGCAGTTCTTC; CDR3: CAISNIAGGPNEQFF
V: TRBV4-1; J: TRBJ1-4; D: .; size: .; DNA: TGCGCCAGCAGACCCTGGGACGGACGATCAACTAATGAAAAACTGTTTTTT; CDR3: CASRPWDGRSTNEKLFF
V: TRBV20-1; J: TRBJ1-2; D: .; size: .; DNA: TGCAGTGCTAGTGCCAGAAACTATGGCTACACCTTC; CDR3: CSASARNYGYTF
V: TRBV4-1; J: TRBJ2-3; D: .; size: .; DNA: TGCGCCAGCAGCCATGAGCCATTTGGTAGGACAGATACGCAGTATTTT; CDR3: CASSHEPFGRTDTQYF
V: TRBV7-2; J: TRBJ1-1; D: .; size: .; DNA: TGTGCCAGCAGTCCCCTATCAGGACAGCCCGGAGAAGCTTTCTTT; CDR3: CASSPLSGQPGEAFF
V: TRBV7-9; J: TRBJ2-7; D: .; size: .; DNA: TGTGCCAGCAGCTTAGGTCTAGGTAGCCACGAGCAGTACTTC; CDR3: CASSLGLGSHEQYF
V: TRBV5-1; J: TRBJ1-4; D: .; size: .; DNA: TGCGCCAGCAGCCCCCTTGTTTGGGGGGCTGGGGAAAAACTGTTTTTT; CDR3: CASSPLVWGAGEKLFF
V: TRBV6-1; J: TRBJ1-2; D: .; size: few; DNA: TGTGCCAGCAGTGAAACAGGGAAAAGCTATGGCTACACCTTC; CDR3: CASSETGKSYGYTF
V: TRBV4-1; J: TRBJ1-4; D: .; size: .; DNA: TGCGCCAGCAGCCACGACCAGCTCATGGGTGAAAAACTGTTTTTT; CDR3: CASSHDQLMGEKLFF
V: TRBV28; J: TRBJ2-7; D: .; size: .; DNA: TGTGCCAGTAACCTCATCGAGCGACCCTACGAGCAGTACTTC; CDR3: CASNLIERPYEQYF
V: TRBV20-1; J: TRBJ2-7; D: .; size: once; DNA: TGCAGTGCGACCGGGGGTGACTCCTACGAGCAGTACTTC; CDR3: CSATGGDSYEQYF
V: TRBV20-1; J: TRBJ1-5; D: .; size: .; DNA: TGCAGTGCTAGACAGGGAGGGGGCAATCAGCCCCAGCATTTT; CDR3: CSARQGGGNQPQHF
V: TRBV3-1; J: TRBJ2-1; D: .; size: .; DNA: TGTGCCAGCAGCCAAGGGGAAGGGGGCTACAATGAGCAGTTCTTC; CDR3: CASSQGEGGYNEQFF
V: TRBV6-1; J: TRBJ1-5; D: .; size: .; DNA: TGTGCCAGCAGTGTGGGGCCGGATCAGCCCCAGCATTTT; CDR3: CASSVGPDQPQHF
V: TRBV29-1; J: TRBJ2-7; D: TRBD1; size: .; DNA: TGCAGCGTTGAGGCAGGGGGAAGAACCTACGAGCAGTACTTC; CDR3: CSVEAGGRTYEQYF
V: TRBV7-9; J: TRBJ1-4; D: .; size: once; DNA: TGTGCCAGCGGGGGGGATGTCGAAAAACTGTTTTTT; CDR3: CASGGDVEKLFF
V: TRBV5-4; J: TRBJ2-1; D: TRBD2; size: .; DNA: TGTGCCAGCAGCTTGTTTTCTTTCCTAGCGGTATCCTACAATGAGCAGTTCTTC; CDR3: CASSLFSFLAVSYNEQFF
V: TRBV7-9; J: TRBJ2-7; D: TRBD1; size: .; DNA: TGTGCCAGCAGCCCTTTCGGACAGGGGGCGTCTCGGGAGCAGTACTTC; CDR3: CASSPFGQGASREQYF
V: TRBV20-1; J: TRBJ2-1; D: TRBD1; size: .; DNA: TGCAGTGCTAGATTGGACAGGGGGACCTACAATGAGCAGTTCTTC; CDR3: CSARLDRGTYNEQFF
V: TRBV24-1; J: TRBJ1-6; D: .; size: .; DNA: TGTGCCACAACCGGGACACCCGTTTCACCCCTCCACTTT; CDR3: CATTGTPVSPLHF
V: TRBV20-1; J: TRBJ2-7; D: TRBD1; size: .; DNA: TGCAGTGCTATTGGATCGGGACAGGATTACTACGAGCAGTACTTC; CDR3: CSAIGSGQDYYEQYF
V: TRBV6-5; J: TRBJ1-2; D: .; size: .; DNA: TGTGCCAGCAGTTACGAGTATTTGGACAGTCGCTACACCTTC; CDR3: CASSYEYLDSRYTF
V: TRBV2; J: TRBJ2-1; D: .; size: .; DNA: TGTGCCAGCATCATCCAGACCTACAATGAGCAGTTCTTC; CDR3: CASIIQTYNEQFF